These 10 T cell receptor beta chains were all obtained from the same sample, sequenced in a study of PD-1 blockade in classical Hodgkin lymphoma. Method: immunoSEQ multiplex PCR; TCRdb's copy keeps in-frame clones and lacks some. The table records around 42,000 clones, approximately 70% of them present only once. Relapse after autologous stem cell transplantation occurred in every patient, and brentuximab vedotin exposure varied. The source material was peripheral blood mononuclear cells (PBMCs), sampled at baseline. These receptors came from a human donor with classical Hodgkin lymphoma.

V and J are TRBV2 and TRBJ2-1; possibly TRBD1 or TRBD2 for D (5 bases each). Trimming took off 8 bases at V and 12 bases at J, with 20 bases between the two ends. CDR3 length: 13 amino acids. Germline V gives CDR1 SNHLY, CDR2 FYNNEI. CDR3 loop: CASESIGAGLQFF. The CDR3 DNA reads as TGTGCCAGCGAGTCTATCGGGGCTGGCTTGCAGTTCTTC.

The chain has TRBV5-4 and TRBJ2-1; TRBD2 agrees at 9 bases. The V segment lost 2 bases and the J segment 2 bases; nucleotides outside the gene matches: 5. In germline, CDR1 is SGHNT, CDR2 YYREEE (reference sequence). The CDR3 extends over 16 amino acids. As DNA, the CDR3 is TGTGCCAGCAGCTTATGGCGGGAGGGTCCCTACAATGAGCAGTTCTTC. It encodes CASSLWREGPYNEQFF.

CDR3 amino acids: CASSYSDTNYGYTF. CDR3 sequence (DNA): TGTGCCAGCAGTTATTCCGACACGAACTATGGCTACACCTTC. V and J are TRBV6-5 and TRBJ1-2, with D hard to call. This CDR3 spans 14 amino acids. Germline lookup yields CDR1 MNHEY and CDR2 SVGAGI. V lost 3 bases, J lost 2 bases, and 10 bases lay in between.

The chain employs TRBV6-1 and TRBJ2-5, with D unclear. Germline loops: CDR1 MNHNS, CDR2 SASEGT. The V and J ends lost 1 base and 7 bases respectively, with 10 bases between them. CDR3 size: 13 residues. The CDR3 region is CASSEEIWGTQYF. In DNA form, the CDR3 reads TGTGCCAGCAGTGAAGAAATTTGGGGGACCCAGTACTTC.

The chain has TRBV6-4 and TRBJ1-1; 10 bases align to TRBD1. The CDR3 sequence is 15 residues long. The V and J ends lost 5 bases and 1 base, in that order; junction bases with no gene match: 4. Germline V gene data show CDR1 as MRHNA and CDR2 as SNTAGT. The CDR3 DNA reads as TGTGCCAGCAGTTACCGGACAGGGGGGAACACTGAAGCTTTCTTT. This gives the protein CASSYRTGGNTEAFF.

This clone was seen only a few times. This chain connects TRBV6-6 to TRBJ1-2; no definite D call. Germline values: CDR1 MNHNY, CDR2 SVGAGI (reference sequence). The CDR3 totals 16 residues. Trimming left V 4 bases short and J 0 bases short, with 15 bases between. In DNA form, the CDR3 reads TGTGCCAGCAGTTCCCCCCCTCCGGGGACTAACTATGGCTACACCTTC. Protein: CASSSPPPGTNYGYTF.

In this sample, this clone turned up once. The chain employs TRBV7-8 and TRBJ2-1, with 9 bases fitting TRBD2. The V gene's germline CDR1 is SGHVS and CDR2 FQNEAQ. V was pared by 1 base and J by 14 bases, with 12 bases of the junction left unmatched. The CDR3 extends over 15 amino acids. This CDR3 is CASSLGASGADLKFF. The DNA of the CDR3 is TGTGCCAGCAGCTTAGGGGCTAGCGGGGCCGATCTGAAGTTCTTC.

The rearrangement uses TRBV15 and TRBJ2-5; perhaps TRBD2 as D (6 bases). Germline loops: CDR1 LNHNV, CDR2 YYDKDF (reference sequence). The CDR3 has 15 residues. V dropped 0 bases and J dropped 3 bases, with 11 bases sitting between them. CDR3 in DNA: TGTGCCACCAGCAGAGAACGGACTACCAAAGAGACCCAGTACTTC. Its protein product is CATSRERTTKETQYF.

The sample holds one count of this clone. The genes are TRBV16 and TRBJ1-5; D uncertain. V shed 0 bases and J shed 6 bases, with 12 bases lying between them. The CDR3 is made up of 15 amino acids. The germline V gene has CDR1 KGHSY and CDR2 FQNENV. This chain's CDR3 is CASSQSMAGGQPQHF. CDR3 sequence (DNA): TGTGCCAGCAGCCAATCAATGGCGGGCGGTCAGCCCCAGCATTTT.

The J gene is TRBJ2-7, the V gene TRBV6-5; D is perhaps TRBD2 (6 bases). The germline V gene encodes CDR1 MNHEY and CDR2 SVGAGI. There are 14 residues in the CDR3. V dropped 6 bases and J dropped 0 bases, with 12 bases sitting between them. CDR3 coding DNA: TGTGCCAGCAGGGGACGGGAGAACTCCTACGAGCAGTACTTC. Translation gives CASRGRENSYEQYF.